The count of the clone carrying this TCR beta chain is one. The record originates from a study of blood T cell repertoires in COVID-19. This CDR3 contains 15 residues. In germline, CDR1 is KGHDR, CDR2 SFDVKD. V lost 5 bases and J lost 2; bases outside the gene matches: 1. Produced via immunoSEQ multiplex PCR; TCRdb's table is partial and in-frame only. Among about 150,000 clones, around 78% were seen once, and the ten largest hold 1.5% to 2%. Sequenced sample: peripheral blood. The sequence came from a man older than 75 with acute or convalescent COVID-19. The chain employs TRBV24-1 and TRBJ2-3; 12 bases match TRBD2. CDR3 residues: CATSGLAGATDTQYF. The CDR3 DNA reads as TGTGCCACCAGTGGACTAGCGGGGGCCACAGATACGCAGTATTTT.